These 29 T cell receptor beta chains came from one sample sequenced in a study of T cell responses to AZD1222 COVID-19 vaccine. Assay used: immunoSEQ multiplex PCR; TCRdb lists only in-frame clones, some missing. The sample records some 200,000 clones, more than 80% being singletons. Here the sequenced sample was peripheral blood, taken on day 0 of AZD1222 vaccination. These receptor sequences come from an adult in good health.

This chain joins TRBV5-1 and TRBJ2-1, with 8 bases fitting TRBD1. V lost 2 bases to trimming and J lost 2 bases; unmatched junction nucleotides: 3. CDR3 length: 15 amino acids. Germline CDR1 and CDR2: SGHRS and YFSETQ. CDR3 loop: CASSFSGGAYNEQFF. The CDR3 bases are TGCGCCAGCAGCTTTTCAGGGGGCGCCTACAATGAGCAGTTCTTC.

The gene calls are TRBV19 and TRBJ2-2; 9 bases fit TRBD2. The germline gives CDR1 LNHDA, CDR2 SQIVND (reference sequence). This CDR3 is 18 amino acids long. Trimming removed 1 base from V and 0 bases from J; junction bases left unmatched: 6. CDR3 nucleotides: TGTGCCAGTAGTATAGGACTCGCGGGGGGGACGAACACCGGGGAGCTGTTTTTT. This gives the protein CASSIGLAGGTNTGELFF. Using reference TRBV19 and TRBJ2-2 for the parts outside the CDR3, the full variable domain is DGGITQSPKYLFRKEGQNVTLSCEQNLNHDAMYWYRQDPGQGLRLIYYSQIVNDFQKGDIAEGYSVSREKKESFPLTVTSAQKNPTAFYLCASSIGLAGGTNTGELFFGEGSRLTVL.

V usage is TRBV7-8 and J usage is TRBJ2-3; maybe TRBD1 (6 bases). The CDR3 has 14 residues. The V gene lost 8 bases and the J gene lost 4 bases, with 16 bases spanning the gap. CDR1 and CDR2 from the germline V gene are SGHVS and FQNEAQ. In nucleotides, the CDR3 is TGTGCCAGCTTAAGGGGGAACCCGCCAGATACGCAGTATTTT. Amino acid sequence: CASLRGNPPDTQYF.

V gene TRBV6-5 combines with J gene TRBJ2-5, with D unresolved. The germline V gene encodes CDR1 MNHEY and CDR2 SVGAGI. Deletions cut 6 bases from V and 7 bases from J, with 18 bases between. CDR3 size: 14 residues. The CDR3 coding sequence is TGTGCCAGCAGCTCCCCTCGGTCGGAAGGGACCCAGTACTTC. Its translation: CASSSPRSEGTQYF.

The chain uses TRBV24-1 and TRBJ2-2; 10 bases are shared with TRBD1. Per germline, CDR1 KGHDR and CDR2 SFDVKD. With 5 bases clipped from V and 5 bases from J, the junction kept 7 bases outside the gene matches. The CDR3 sequence is 16 residues long. The CDR3 bases are TGTGCCACCAGTGTATCCGACAGGGGGCGTACCGGGGAGCTGTTTTTT. The encoded protein is CATSVSDRGRTGELFF.

This clone was seen a single time. The gene calls are TRBV2 and TRBJ2-7; TRBD1 aligns across 8 bases. The germline CDR1 and CDR2 sequences are SNHLY and FYNNEI. This CDR3 region has 12 residues. Trimming removed 6 bases from V and 3 bases from J; junction bases left unmatched: 1. The DNA of the CDR3 is TGTGCCAGCAGCGGACAGGGCTACGAGCAGTACTTC. This translates into CASSGQGYEQYF.

The chain has TRBV7-8 and TRBJ2-6, with D hard to call. The V gene lost 2 bases and the J gene lost 3 bases, with 2 bases spanning the gap. This CDR3 has 13 residues. CDR1 is SGHVS, CDR2 FQNEAQ, per germline. The CDR3 here is CASSLNGANVLTF. DNA for the CDR3: TGTGCCAGCAGCTTAAATGGGGCCAACGTCCTGACTTTC.

CDR3 coding DNA: TGTGCCTGCCAAACAGGGGGTGCTAATGAAAAACTGTTTTTT. It codes for CACQTGGANEKLFF. This sequence joins TRBV19 and TRBJ1-4, with 8 bases identical to TRBD1. The CDR3 contains 14 residues. The V gene's germline CDR1 is LNHDA and CDR2 SQIVND (reference sequence). The V gene end was trimmed by 11 bases and the J gene end by 3 bases; junction bases not matched to a gene: 8.

The genes are TRBV18 and TRBJ1-2, with a possible D match to TRBD1 (6 bases). V lost 5 bases and J lost 7, with 11 bases in between. The CDR3 totals 12 residues. From germline, CDR1 is KGHSH and CDR2 LQKENI. CDR3 sequence (DNA): TGTGCCAGCTCATACAGGGATAGTGGCTACACCTTC. Translating gives CASSYRDSGYTF. Filled out from reference TRBV18 and TRBJ1-2, the complete variable domain reads NAGVMQNPRHLVRRRGQEARLRCSPMKGHSHVYWYRQLPEEGLKFMVYLQKENIIDESGMPKERFSAEFPKEGPSILRIQQVVRGDSAAYFCASSYRDSGYTFGSGTRLTVV.

V gene TRBV24-1 combines with J gene TRBJ2-3; D not resolved. Looked up from germline, CDR1 is KGHDR and CDR2 is SFDVKD. V was clipped by 5 bases and J by 2 bases, with 10 bases between them. The CDR3 consists of 14 residues. The CDR3 bases are TGTGCCACCAGTGGCACGGAGTTCACAGATACGCAGTATTTT. It specifies CATSGTEFTDTQYF.

The chain has TRBV18 and TRBJ2-3, with D possibly being TRBD1 (5 bases). The CDR3 has 18 residues. Germline assignment: CDR1 KGHSH and CDR2 LQKENI. Trimming left V 3 bases short and J 0 bases short, with 19 bases between. This CDR3 reads CASSPRVTDELSTDTQYF. Written as DNA, the CDR3 is TGTGCCAGCTCACCGAGAGTGACAGATGAGTTGAGCACAGATACGCAGTATTTT. The complete variable domain, with remaining parts taken from reference TRBV18 and TRBJ2-3, reads NAGVMQNPRHLVRRRGQEARLRCSPMKGHSHVYWYRQLPEEGLKFMVYLQKENIIDESGMPKERFSAEFPKEGPSILRIQQVVRGDSAAYFCASSPRVTDELSTDTQYFGPGTRLTVL.

CDR3 nucleotides: TGTTCTTGGTCCCCCAATTCCTATGGCTACACCTTC. Protein: CSWSPNSYGYTF. The rearrangement links TRBV2 to TRBJ1-2; D gene uncertain. The CDR3 length is 12 residues. The germline V gene encodes CDR1 SNHLY and CDR2 FYNNEI. Combining the CDR3 with reference TRBV2 and TRBJ1-2 gives the whole variable domain EPEVTQTPSHQVTQMGQEVILRCVPISNHLYFYWYRQILGQKVEFLVSFYNNEISEKSEIFDDQFSVERPDGSNFTLKIRSTKLEDSAMYFCSWSPNSYGYTFGSGTRLTVV.

The chain joins TRBV6-2 or TRBV6-3 to TRBJ1-5; 8 bases fit TRBD1. The CDR3 extends over 16 amino acids. The V gene's germline CDR1 is MNHEY and CDR2 SVGEGT. Trimming removed 2 bases from V and 1 base from J; junction bases left unmatched: 4. The CDR3 is CASSYGQGRSNQPQHF. Written as DNA, the CDR3 is TGTGCCAGCAGTTACGGACAGGGAAGGAGCAATCAGCCCCAGCATTTT.

This chain joins TRBV19 and TRBJ2-5; 11 bases line up with TRBD2. The CDR3 spans 15 residues. The germline CDR1 and CDR2 sequences are LNHDA and SQIVND (reference sequence). V trimming: 5 bases; J trimming: 1 base; junction bases outside the gene matches: 3. The CDR3 bases are TGTGCCAGTAGTGTTAGCGGGGGGGGCCAAGAGACCCAGTACTTC. It specifies CASSVSGGGQETQYF.

This chain uses TRBV21-1 with TRBJ1-1; the table calls TRBD1, which could not be checked here. TRBV21-1 is a documented pseudogene. The CDR3 has 13 residues. This CDR3 reads CAKTRQGNTEAFF. The CDR3 DNA reads as TGTGCCAAGACAAGACAGGGTAATACTGAAGCTTTCTTT.

The genes are TRBV9 and TRBJ1-2; D remains unclear. Trimming left V 0 bases short and J 2 bases short, with 11 bases between. The CDR3 loop spans 15 amino acids. Germline CDR1 SGDLS, CDR2 YYNGEE. CDR3: CASSVEPGANYGYTF. Here the CDR3 DNA reads TGTGCCAGCAGCGTAGAACCAGGCGCCAACTATGGCTACACCTTC.

CDR3 loop: CASSLDLRGPQHF. Written as DNA, the CDR3 is TGTGCCAGCAGCTTAGATTTGAGGGGTCCCCAGCATTTT. The genes are TRBV11-2 and TRBJ1-5, with D possibly matching TRBD1 (5 bases). The ends were cut back, 0 bases at V and 10 bases at J, with 10 bases in the middle. Germline values: CDR1 SGHAT, CDR2 FQNNGV. The CDR3 sequence is 13 residues long. Filled out from reference TRBV11-2 and TRBJ1-5, the complete variable domain reads EAGVAQSPRYKIIEKRQSVAFWCNPISGHATLYWYQQILGQGPKLLIQFQNNGVVDDSQLPKDRFSAERLKGVDSTLKIQPAKLEDSAVYLCASSLDLRGPQHFGDGTRLSIL.

V is TRBV20-1 and J is TRBJ2-7; 8 bases line up with TRBD2. CDR3 size: 14 residues. V dropped 3 bases and J dropped 4; count of bases not matched to a gene: 8. Per germline, CDR1 DFQATT and CDR2 SNEGSKA (reference sequence). CDR3 amino acids: CSASILAASYEQYF. As DNA, the CDR3 is TGCAGTGCTAGTATACTAGCGGCTAGTTACGAGCAGTACTTC.

The chain recombines TRBV5-8 with TRBJ2-1; D is undetermined. This CDR3 region has 15 residues. Germline values: CDR1 SGHTS, CDR2 YDEGEE. V lost 0 bases to trimming and J lost 4 bases, with 11 bases between them. This chain's CDR3 is CASSLEGRVYNEQFF. CDR3 coding DNA: TGTGCCAGCAGCTTGGAGGGCCGGGTTTACAATGAGCAGTTCTTC.

The gene calls are TRBV11-2 and TRBJ2-7; D is uncertain. The CDR3 is 12 residues long. V dropped 4 bases and J dropped 2 bases, with 6 bases sitting between them. CDR1 is SGHAT, CDR2 FQNNGV, per germline. The CDR3 spells CASSSPTYEQYF. The DNA of the CDR3 is TGTGCCAGCAGCTCCCCGACCTACGAGCAGTACTTC.

V is TRBV7-8 and J is TRBJ2-3, with D possibly called TRBD1 or TRBD2 (6 bases each). The CDR3 runs to 16 residues. Per germline, CDR1 SGHVS and CDR2 FQNEAQ. V lost 4 bases and J 1 base, leaving 15 bases between the germline ends. CDR3: CASSSGGAGGTDTQYF. CDR3 nucleotide sequence: TGTGCCAGCAGCTCCGGAGGGGCAGGGGGCACAGATACGCAGTATTTT.

The gene calls are TRBV20-1 and TRBJ1-2; no clear D gene. The V gene's germline CDR1 is DFQATT and CDR2 SNEGSKA (reference sequence). The CDR3 covers 12 residues. The V gene lost 3 bases and the J gene lost 7 bases, with 12 bases spanning the gap. The CDR3 is CSASRGQFGYTF. Written as DNA, the CDR3 is TGCAGTGCTAGTAGAGGCCAGTTTGGCTACACCTTC.

The chain carries TRBV29-1 and TRBJ1-4; D remains unclear. The germline V and J ends were trimmed by 7 bases and 7 bases, with 13 bases remaining between them. Looked up from germline, CDR1 is SQVTM and CDR2 is ANQGSEA. CDR3 length: 12 amino acids. CDR3 nucleotide sequence: TGCAGCGCGAAAAGCCGGGGTGAAAAACTGTTTTTT. Residues: CSAKSRGEKLFF.

The CDR3 coding sequence is TGTGCCAGCAGCTCACAGGGTGGATGGAGCAATCAGCCCCAGCATTTT. It specifies CASSSQGGWSNQPQHF. The chain joins TRBV28 to TRBJ1-5, with TRBD1 as a possible D gene (6 bases). The CDR3 sequence is 16 residues long. Germline CDR1 MDHEN, CDR2 SYDVKM. Trimming stripped 6 bases from V and 1 base from J, with 16 bases between. The full variable domain, completed using reference TRBV28 and TRBJ1-5, is DVKVTQSSRYLVKRTGEKVFLECVQDMDHENMFWYRQDPGLGLRLIYFSYDVKMKEKGDIPEGYSVSREKKERFSLILESASTNQTSMYLCASSSQGGWSNQPQHFGDGTRLSIL.

This clone was found once. The chain couples TRBV11-3 to TRBJ2-1; D possibly corresponds to TRBD2 (6 bases). The CDR3 consists of 13 residues. Germline V gene data show CDR1 as SGHNT and CDR2 as YENEEA. Trimming pared 5 bases from V and 8 bases from J, leaving 13 bases between. This CDR3 is CASSLRRGDEQFF. The CDR3 DNA follows: TGTGCCAGCAGCCTTCGGCGGGGTGATGAGCAGTTCTTC.

The chain carries TRBV5-1 and TRBJ1-4; TRBD1 aligns across 8 bases. CDR3 length: 15 amino acids. J gave up 6 bases and V 0 bases, and 4 bases lay outside the gene matches. In germline, CDR1 is SGHRS, CDR2 YFSETQ. The CDR3 loop is CASSLGDRPHEKLFF. DNA of the CDR3: TGCGCCAGCAGCTTGGGGGACAGGCCGCATGAAAAACTGTTTTTT.

The V gene is TRBV5-4, the J gene TRBJ1-1; D is uncertain. This CDR3 contains 14 residues. V was cut by 1 base and J by 1 base, with 8 bases left in between. Germline V gene sequence: CDR1 SGHNT, CDR2 YYREEE (reference sequence). The CDR3: CASSLKAKNTEAFF. CDR3 coding DNA: TGTGCCAGCAGCTTGAAGGCCAAGAACACTGAAGCTTTCTTT.

This clone was seen many times. The chain couples TRBV2 to TRBJ2-3; D unresolved. CDR1 is SNHLY, CDR2 FYNNEI, per germline. The CDR3 spans 11 residues. V lost 10 bases, J lost 4 bases, and 9 bases lay in between. The CDR3 protein is CATSYADTQYF. The CDR3 DNA follows: TGTGCCACCTCGTATGCAGATACGCAGTATTTT.

The chain joins TRBV7-9 to TRBJ1-2; D possibly corresponds to TRBD1 (6 bases). V shed 1 base and J shed 4 bases, with 10 bases lying between them. Germline assignment: CDR1 SEHNR and CDR2 FQNEAQ (reference sequence). This CDR3 region has 14 residues. The CDR3: CASSLEGGTYGYTF. In DNA, the CDR3 is TGTGCCAGCAGCTTAGAGGGGGGAACCTATGGCTACACCTTC.